Below are 32 T cell receptor beta chains sequenced from a single sample in a study of T cells in localized non-small cell lung cancer. Using immunoSEQ multiplex PCR, the repertoire was profiled, and TCRdb retains in-frame clones only, with some absent. The sample records some 30,000 clones, 90% to 95% being singletons. The specimen comprised PBMCs, sampled before any cancer treatment. These TCRs come from a man between 40 and 75 years old with stage II lung adenocarcinoma.

The chain employs TRBV9 and TRBJ2-7, with D possibly TRBD2 on 6 matching bases. Germline lookup yields CDR1 SGDLS and CDR2 YYNGEE. The CDR3 extends over 14 amino acids. V lost 0 bases to trimming and J lost 0 bases, with 7 bases between them. The chain's CDR3 is CASSVGGVSYEQYF. The DNA for the CDR3 is TGTGCCAGCAGCGTAGGCGGGGTCTCCTACGAGCAGTACTTC. Full variable domain (outside the CDR3, taken from reference TRBV9 and TRBJ2-7): DSGVTQTPKHLITATGQRVTLRCSPRSGDLSVYWYQQSLDQGLQFLIQYYNGEERAKGNILERFSAQQFPDLHSELNLSSLELGDSALYFCASSVGGVSYEQYFGPGTRLTVT.

This clone was seen a single time. The rearrangement links TRBV6-1 to TRBJ1-1; no clear D gene. The CDR3 spans 13 residues. Germline loops: CDR1 MNHNS, CDR2 SASEGT. Trimming took off 5 bases at V and 4 bases at J, with 11 bases between the two ends. CDR3 DNA sequence: TGTGCCAGCAGTAGGGTGTTTAGCACTGAAGCTTTCTTT. It specifies CASSRVFSTEAFF.

The chain carries TRBV29-1 and TRBJ2-3; 7 bases map to TRBD2. Germline lookup yields CDR1 SQVTM and CDR2 ANQGSEA. Trimming took 3 bases from V and 4 from J; bases not matched to a gene: 1. This CDR3 has 12 residues. CDR3 in amino acids: CSVDRGADTQYF. The CDR3 DNA reads TGCAGCGTTGATCGGGGGGCAGATACGCAGTATTTT.

V is TRBV27 and J is TRBJ2-7, with 8 bases fitting TRBD1. Germline assignment: CDR1 MNHEY and CDR2 SMNVEV (reference sequence). The CDR3 loop spans 15 amino acids. V shed 6 bases and J 3 bases; nucleotides not matched to a gene: 10. Written as DNA, the CDR3 is TGTGCCAGCAGCCCATCGACAGGGGTTCGCTACGAGCAGTACTTC. As protein: CASSPSTGVRYEQYF.

The V gene is TRBV5-1, the J gene TRBJ1-3; D gene ambiguous. V was clipped by 0 bases and J by 0 bases, with 7 bases between them. Germline V gene lookup returns CDR1 SGHRS and CDR2 YFSETQ. The CDR3 has 15 amino acids. CDR3 sequence reads: CASSLEGNSGNTIYF. The CDR3 DNA reads TGCGCCAGCAGCTTGGAAGGGAACTCTGGAAACACCATATATTTT.

The CDR3 nucleotides are TGTGCCATCAGTGAGCGGGCGAGGGCCCCTCCCTACAATGAGCAGTTCTTC. This codes for CAISERARAPPYNEQFF. The gene calls are TRBV10-3 and TRBJ2-1, with D tentatively TRBD2 (5 bases). Trimming left V 2 bases short and J 2 bases short, with 16 bases between. The CDR3 runs 17 residues. Germline V gene sequence: CDR1 ENHRY, CDR2 SYGVKD.

This chain links TRBV6-1 with TRBJ2-7; 8 bases match TRBD2. Germline CDR1 and CDR2: MNHNS and SASEGT. V was clipped by 6 bases and J by 4 bases; unmatched bases: 11. The CDR3 has 15 residues. The CDR3 bases are TGTGCCAGCAGCCCTCTTAGCGGGGCCTCTTACGAGCAGTACTTC. Protein sequence: CASSPLSGASYEQYF.

V gene TRBV29-1 combines with J gene TRBJ2-7, with 7 positions matching TRBD1. The germline gives CDR1 SQVTM, CDR2 ANQGSEA. The trim removed 4 bases at V and 0 bases at J, leaving 9 bases unmatched. This CDR3 is built from 15 residues. The CDR3 DNA is TGCAGCGTTGTTCAAACACACAGGGGCTCCTACGAGCAGTACTTC. It yields the protein CSVVQTHRGSYEQYF.

The chain links TRBV7-9 to TRBJ2-1, with D unclear. There are 11 residues in the CDR3. The ends were cut back, 2 bases at V and 7 bases at J, with 3 bases in the middle. Per germline, CDR1 SEHNR and CDR2 FQNEAQ (reference sequence). CDR3 sequence: CASSLTNEQFF. The CDR3 DNA sequence: TGTGCCAGCAGCTTAACTAATGAGCAGTTCTTC.

The chain links TRBV27 to TRBJ2-3; D call uncertain. Germline assignment: CDR1 MNHEY and CDR2 SMNVEV (reference sequence). CDR3 size: 14 residues. Trimming removed 3 bases from V and 2 bases from J, with 9 bases in between. The CDR3 sequence is CASSFTGFTDTQYF. The CDR3, as DNA: TGTGCCAGCAGTTTTACGGGTTTCACAGATACGCAGTATTTT.

This sequence joins TRBV28 and TRBJ1-2, with a weak D call TRBD1 (6 bases). In germline, CDR1 is MDHEN, CDR2 SYDVKM. CDR3 length: 15 amino acids. Deletions cut 1 base from V and 8 bases from J, with 17 bases between. CDR3 sequence (DNA): TGTGCCAGCAGTTTATCATCGTGGGGGGCGCACGGCTACACCTTC. It translates to CASSLSSWGAHGYTF.

This clone was recorded once. The chain combines TRBV2 with TRBJ2-3; no clear D gene. Trimming took off 4 bases at V and 3 bases at J, with 8 bases between the two ends. Germline V gene lookup returns CDR1 SNHLY and CDR2 FYNNEI. The length of the CDR3 is 13 residues. The CDR3 sequence is CASSADRTDTQYF. CDR3 DNA: TGTGCCAGCAGTGCGGACCGAACAGATACGCAGTATTTT.

This sequence joins TRBV6-5 and TRBJ1-5; the D is unclear. The CDR3 is made up of 14 amino acids. V was shortened by 4 bases and J by 3 bases, with 10 bases between the two germline ends. Germline V gene data show CDR1 as MNHEY and CDR2 as SVGAGI. In DNA, the CDR3 is TGTGCCAGCAGTTCACCCGGGCCCAATCAGCCCCAGCATTTT. It encodes CASSSPGPNQPQHF.

This clone was detected once. The V gene is TRBV7-8, the J gene TRBJ1-3; tentative D call: TRBD1 (5 bases). Trimming removed 5 bases at V and 9 bases at J, with 14 bases between. Per the germline V gene, CDR1 is SGHVS and CDR2 is FQNEAQ. The CDR3 totals 13 residues. The CDR3: CASSPFTGTTIYF. In nucleotides, the CDR3 is TGTGCCAGCAGCCCGTTTACGGGGACCACCATATATTTT. The full variable domain, with the rest looked up from reference TRBV7-8 and TRBJ1-3, is GAGVSQSPRYKVAKRGQDVALRCDPISGHVSLFWYQQALGQGPEFLTYFQNEAQLDKSGLPSDRFFAERPEGSVSTLKIQRTQQEDSAVYLCASSPFTGTTIYFGEGSWLTVV.

V is TRBV5-1 and J is TRBJ2-7; 14 bases are a match to TRBD2. Germline V CDR1 and CDR2: SGHRS, YFSETQ. The CDR3 length is 16 residues. J was trimmed by 5 bases and V by 5 bases; bases with no gene match: 9. CDR3 sequence: CASRLSSGLAGDEQYF. CDR3 nucleotide sequence: TGCGCCAGCAGACTCAGTTCGGGACTAGCGGGGGACGAGCAGTACTTC. Looking up the rest from reference TRBV5-1 and TRBJ2-7 gives the full variable domain: KAGVTQTPRYLIKTRGQQVTLSCSPISGHRSVSWYQQTPGQGLQFLFEYFSETQRNKGNFPGRFSGRQFSNSRSEMNVSTLELGDSALYLCASRLSSGLAGDEQYFGPGTRLTVT.

The chain employs TRBV28 and TRBJ2-2; TRBD1 matches at 12 bases. There are 15 residues in the CDR3. The germline gives CDR1 MDHEN, CDR2 SYDVKM. The V segment lost 8 bases and the J segment 10 bases; nucleotides outside the gene matches: 11. The CDR3 loop is CASEGQGARVAELFF. In DNA, the CDR3 is TGTGCCAGCGAGGGACAGGGGGCGCGGGTAGCGGAGCTGTTTTTT. Using reference TRBV28 and TRBJ2-2 for the parts outside the CDR3, the full variable domain is DVKVTQSSRYLVKRTGEKVFLECVQDMDHENMFWYRQDPGLGLRLIYFSYDVKMKEKGDIPEGYSVSREKKERFSLILESASTNQTSMYLCASEGQGARVAELFFGEGSRLTVL.

V and J are TRBV5-5 and TRBJ1-5, with D tentatively TRBD1 (5 bases). Germline-derived CDR1 and CDR2 are SGHKS and YYEKEE (reference sequence). The CDR3 totals 15 residues. V lost 3 bases, J lost 3 bases, and 13 bases lay in between. CDR3 DNA sequence: TGTGCCAGCAGCTGGGGGGAGATAACCAATCAGCCCCAGCATTTT. Residues: CASSWGEITNQPQHF.

V gene TRBV19 combines with J gene TRBJ2-1, with a possible D match to TRBD2 (6 bases). The V gene lost 3 bases and the J gene lost 15 bases, with 12 bases spanning the gap. The CDR3 runs 11 residues. Germline V lookup: CDR1 LNHDA, CDR2 SQIVND (reference sequence). The CDR3 region has the DNA TGTGCCAGTAGTATCGGAGGGAGCAGGTTCTTC. Encoded protein: CASSIGGSRFF.

This chain links TRBV27 with TRBJ2-5, with a weak D call TRBD2 (6 bases). The germline gives CDR1 MNHEY, CDR2 SMNVEV (reference sequence). This CDR3 is 14 amino acids long. V shed 3 bases and J shed 1 base, with 9 bases lying between them. The CDR3 spells CASSFSRGQETQYF. The CDR3 DNA sequence: TGTGCCAGCAGTTTCTCGCGGGGCCAAGAGACCCAGTACTTC.

J is TRBJ2-7 and V is TRBV11-2; 13 nucleotides agree with TRBD2. Losses at the gene ends were 5 bases for V and 4 bases for J; bases not matched to a gene: 5. CDR1 is SGHAT, CDR2 FQNNGV, per germline. This CDR3 is built from 15 residues. CDR3 amino acids: CASSPTSGRGYEQYF. CDR3 DNA: TGTGCCAGCAGCCCCACTAGCGGGAGGGGGTACGAGCAGTACTTC. The whole variable domain, filled in from reference TRBV11-2 and TRBJ2-7, reads EAGVAQSPRYKIIEKRQSVAFWCNPISGHATLYWYQQILGQGPKLLIQFQNNGVVDDSQLPKDRFSAERLKGVDSTLKIQPAKLEDSAVYLCASSPTSGRGYEQYFGPGTRLTVT.

The chain combines TRBV6-1 with TRBJ2-4, with TRBD2 identical over 7 bases. This CDR3 contains 14 residues. Trimming took 9 bases from V and 7 from J; bases not matched to a gene: 12. CDR1 and CDR2 (germline): MNHNS, SASEGT. Written as DNA, the CDR3 is TGTGCCAGTCTCCCGGGATCCGGGGGGAACATTCAGTACTTC. This gives the protein CASLPGSGGNIQYF.

The chain recombines TRBV9 with TRBJ1-3, with D hard to call. Trimming stripped 3 bases from V and 2 bases from J, with 15 bases between. The CDR3 covers 16 residues. Germline-derived CDR1 and CDR2 are SGDLS and YYNGEE. The CDR3 DNA sequence: TGTGCCAGCAGCGCCCACATTGACCTGCCTGGAAACACCATATATTTT. Protein sequence: CASSAHIDLPGNTIYF. Full variable domain (outside the CDR3, taken from reference TRBV9 and TRBJ1-3): DSGVTQTPKHLITATGQRVTLRCSPRSGDLSVYWYQQSLDQGLQFLIQYYNGEERAKGNILERFSAQQFPDLHSELNLSSLELGDSALYFCASSAHIDLPGNTIYFGEGSWLTVV.

The genes are TRBV9 and TRBJ2-1, with 10 bases matching TRBD2. With V trimmed by 0 bases and J by 7 bases, 7 bases remained unmatched. The V gene's germline CDR1 is SGDLS and CDR2 YYNGEE. This CDR3 contains 16 residues. The CDR3 spells CASSVGLAGVDNEQFF. The DNA for the CDR3 is TGTGCCAGCAGCGTAGGGCTAGCGGGAGTGGATAATGAGCAGTTCTTC. Full variable domain (remainder filled in from reference TRBV9 and TRBJ2-1): DSGVTQTPKHLITATGQRVTLRCSPRSGDLSVYWYQQSLDQGLQFLIQYYNGEERAKGNILERFSAQQFPDLHSELNLSSLELGDSALYFCASSVGLAGVDNEQFFGPGTRLTVL.

The V and J genes are TRBV7-3 and TRBJ2-4; 7 nucleotides match TRBD2. The CDR3 runs to 17 residues. Per germline, CDR1 SGHTA and CDR2 FQGTGA. The V and J ends lost 2 bases and 3 bases, in that order; junction bases with no gene match: 10. CDR3 sequence (DNA): TGTGCCAGCAGCTTAGCGCCGGGGGGTTCTGACAAAAACATTCAGTACTTC. Protein sequence: CASSLAPGGSDKNIQYF.

The chain is built from TRBV5-4 and TRBJ2-3, with D maybe TRBD2 (6 bases). V dropped 5 bases and J dropped 4 bases, with 17 bases sitting between them. The CDR3 contains 15 residues. The germline CDR1 and CDR2 sequences are SGHNT and YYREEE (reference sequence). Here the CDR3 reads CASRLSGAPPDTQYF. For the CDR3, the DNA is TGTGCCAGCAGACTTAGCGGAGCCCCCCCAGATACGCAGTATTTT.

The chain has TRBV10-3 and TRBJ1-5, with a weak D call TRBD1 (6 bases). This CDR3 has 14 amino acids. In germline, CDR1 is ENHRY, CDR2 SYGVKD. The V and J ends lost 4 bases and 1 base respectively, with 8 bases between them. The DNA for the CDR3 is TGTGCCATCAGTGCAGGGGCGAGCAATCAGCCCCAGCATTTT. It yields the protein CAISAGASNQPQHF.

The rearrangement links TRBV19 to TRBJ2-7; 8 nucleotides line up with TRBD2. The germline gives CDR1 LNHDA, CDR2 SQIVND (reference sequence). With V trimmed by 10 bases and J by 2 bases, 13 bases remained unmatched. The CDR3 is made up of 15 amino acids. The DNA of the CDR3 is TGTGCCACCTCCCCATTTAGCGGGAACCCCTACGAGCAGTACTTC. Its translation: CATSPFSGNPYEQYF.

This clone was counted a single time. The chain employs TRBV7-2 and TRBJ2-3, with D tentatively TRBD2 (7 bases). Germline V gives CDR1 SGHTA, CDR2 FQGNSA. V shed 0 bases and J shed 1 base, with 11 bases lying between them. The CDR3 covers 16 residues. The CDR3 spells CASSLARGPGTDTQYF. CDR3 in DNA: TGTGCCAGCAGCTTAGCGCGGGGGCCGGGCACAGATACGCAGTATTTT.

The chain joins TRBV7-3 to TRBJ2-1; the match to TRBD2 covers 10 bases. The CDR3 is 15 amino acids. With V trimmed by 1 base and J by 7 bases, 4 bases remained unmatched. The germline gives CDR1 SGHTA, CDR2 FQGTGA. The CDR3, as DNA: TGTGCCAGCAGCTTAAAACTAGCGGGGAGGAATGAGCAGTTCTTC. Protein: CASSLKLAGRNEQFF.

The chain recombines TRBV28 with TRBJ2-7; D unclear. The germline gives CDR1 MDHEN, CDR2 SYDVKM. The CDR3 has 18 amino acids. Trimming took off 4 bases at V and 0 bases at J, with 22 bases between the two ends. CDR3 bases: TGTGCCAGCAGTTCACCCTTTTTACAGAGTCAGGACTCCTACGAGCAGTACTTC. Translated: CASSSPFLQSQDSYEQYF.

The chain uses TRBV5-1 and TRBJ2-7; D gene uncertain. CDR3 length: 12 residues. CDR1 and CDR2 (germline): SGHRS, YFSETQ. With 4 bases removed from V and 3 bases from J, the gap between germline ends came to 8 bases. CDR3 protein: CASSAQHYEQYF. CDR3 nucleotides: TGCGCCAGCAGCGCCCAGCACTACGAGCAGTACTTC.

The chain is built from TRBV19 and TRBJ2-7, with D tentatively TRBD2 (6 bases). Germline lookup yields CDR1 LNHDA and CDR2 SQIVND (reference sequence). V was trimmed by 7 bases and J by 3 bases, leaving 13 bases between them. This CDR3 region has 13 residues. CDR3 coding DNA: TGTGCCAGTAAACACGGGAGCAGCTACGAGCAGTACTTC. Translated, it gives CASKHGSSYEQYF.